This TCR beta chain was identified during a study of blood T cell repertoires in COVID-19. Overall study context: COVID-19 samples collected from the United States, Italy and Spain covered acute and convalescent phases. T cells, B-cell-depleted T cells, or PBMCs supplied cDNA or gDNA.

The CDR3 covers 13 residues. Losses at the gene ends were 4 bases for V and 2 bases for J; bases not matched to a gene: 1. Clones were read by immunoSEQ multiplex PCR, and TCRdb kept only the in-frame ones, dropping some. This table holds 170,000 or so clones, 70% to 90% found once. The receptor's source is a man aged 50-60 years with active or convalescent COVID-19. The chain recombines TRBV12-3 or TRBV12-4 with TRBJ2-5, with 7 bases aligning to TRBD2. The sample was peripheral blood. In nucleotides, the CDR3 is TGTGCCAGCAGTTCGGGAGGACAAGAGACCCAGTACTTC. Protein sequence: CASSSGGQETQYF.